Listed below are T cell receptor beta chains from one sample, sequenced in a study of T cell responses to AZD1222 COVID-19 vaccine. Using immunoSEQ multiplex PCR, the repertoire was profiled, and TCRdb retains in-frame clones only, with some absent. The table includes roughly 150,000 clones, 92% detected once. The sequencing here drew on peripheral blood, taken 28 days after the second AZD1222 dose. These receptors originate from an adult who received the AZD1222 COVID-19 vaccine. CDR3s include the opening cysteine and the closing phenylalanine or tryptophan. A D gene is named only where the DNA matches it firmly. Only part of the rows carry a size: once, few, many, or a class if the clone is expanded.

d_gene,abundance,v_gene,j_gene,CDR3aa,CDR3nt
TRBD1,-,TRBV9,TRBJ1-2,CASSVGTSFRDRGFSNYGYTF,TGTGCCAGCAGCGTAGGAACCTCTTTTCGGGACAGGGGGTTTTCTAACTATGGCTACACCTTC
-,-,TRBV28,TRBJ1-2,CASSEPYGYTF,TGTGCCAGCAGTGAACCCTATGGCTACACCTTC
TRBD2,-,TRBV28,TRBJ2-1,CASRRGLARNEQFF,TGTGCCAGCAGGCGGGGACTAGCCCGCAATGAGCAGTTCTTC
TRBD1,-,TRBV28,TRBJ1-2,CASKTDREAGGYTF,TGTGCCAGCAAGACTGACAGGGAGGCGGGTGGCTACACCTTC
-,-,TRBV6-5,TRBJ2-7,CASSRGFGYEQYF,TGTGCCAGCAGTAGGGGATTTGGGTACGAGCAGTACTTC
-,-,TRBV6-1,TRBJ1-6,CASSELRNSYNSPLHF,TGTGCCAGCAGTGAACTGAGAAACTCCTATAATTCACCCCTCCACTTT
-,once,TRBV27,TRBJ1-4,CASSPDRQEKLFF,TGTGCCAGCAGTCCCGACAGGCAGGAAAAACTGTTTTTT
-,-,TRBV7-9,TRBJ1-1,CASSPPVTLNTEAFF,TGTGCCAGCAGCCCCCCGGTGACCCTGAACACTGAAGCTTTCTTT
TRBD2,-,TRBV6-2/TRBV6-3,TRBJ2-7,CASSYLAGDYEQYF,TGTGCCAGCAGTTACTTAGCGGGAGACTACGAGCAGTACTTC
-,few,TRBV28,TRBJ1-4,CASSSRQTTNEKLFF,TGTGCCAGCAGTTCAAGACAGACAACTAATGAAAAACTGTTTTTT
-,-,TRBV2,TRBJ1-6,CASSEIGNNSPLHF,TGTGCCAGCAGTGAAATAGGGAATAATTCACCCCTCCACTTT
TRBD1,-,TRBV30,TRBJ1-2,CACHRDRVSGVQGYTF,TGTGCCTGTCACCGGGACAGGGTTTCGGGAGTTCAAGGCTACACCTTC
-,-,TRBV27,TRBJ2-7,CASTGGTDYEQYF,TGTGCCAGCACCGGGGGGACAGACTACGAGCAGTACTTC
-,-,TRBV15,TRBJ2-3,CATSRDRGADPKEDTQYF,TGTGCCACCAGCAGAGATCGGGGCGCGGACCCAAAAGAAGATACGCAGTATTTT
TRBD2,-,TRBV6-2/TRBV6-3,TRBJ2-5,CASSWTSGSEETQYF,TGTGCCAGCAGTTGGACTAGCGGGAGCGAAGAGACCCAGTACTTC
TRBD2,-,TRBV7-6,TRBJ2-7,CASSLNAAGATYEQYF,TGTGCCAGCAGCTTAAATGCGGCGGGAGCCACCTACGAGCAGTACTTC
-,-,TRBV19,TRBJ1-4,CASSIVGRGGRRPGEKLFF,TGTGCCAGTAGTATAGTCGGCCGAGGGGGGAGACGCCCTGGTGAAAAACTGTTTTTT
TRBD2,-,TRBV27,TRBJ2-1,CASSSGLAGYNEQFF,TGTGCCAGCAGTTCCGGACTAGCGGGATATAATGAGCAGTTCTTC
TRBD1,few,TRBV10-3,TRBJ1-2,CAISEGETGGFRYTF,TGTGCCATCAGTGAGGGTGAGACAGGGGGCTTTCGCTACACCTTC
-,-,TRBV11-2,TRBJ1-2,CASSLDPRIRGYTF,TGTGCCAGCAGCTTAGATCCCCGCATTCGAGGCTACACCTTC
-,-,TRBV5-1,TRBJ2-3,CASSPGTLLTDTQYF,TGCGCCAGCAGCCCGGGGACTCTGCTCACAGATACGCAGTATTTT
TRBD2,-,TRBV30,TRBJ2-3,CAWGGSASGAGDTQYF,TGTGCCTGGGGGGGTTCGGCTAGCGGGGCTGGAGATACGCAGTATTTT
-,-,TRBV9,TRBJ2-2,CASSVVLLGELFF,TGTGCCAGCAGCGTAGTTCTGCTCGGGGAGCTGTTTTTT
TRBD1,-,TRBV19,TRBJ2-7,CASSIYRGPYEQYF,TGTGCCAGTAGTATTTACAGGGGGCCGTACGAGCAGTACTTC
-,-,TRBV15,TRBJ1-1,CATSRVRGYTEAFF,TGTGCCACCAGCAGAGTCAGAGGGTACACTGAAGCTTTCTTT
-,-,TRBV4-2,TRBJ1-4,CASSPRQDEKLFF,TGTGCCAGCAGCCCCCGACAGGACGAAAAACTGTTTTTT
-,-,TRBV12-3/TRBV12-4,TRBJ1-5,CASTLQDQPQHF,TGTGCCAGCACTCTCCAGGATCAGCCCCAGCATTTT
-,-,TRBV30,TRBJ1-5,CAWSATSGGQPQHF,TGTGCCTGGAGTGCAACTTCGGGGGGTCAGCCCCAGCATTTT
TRBD2,-,TRBV11-3,TRBJ2-7,CASSTGTSSYEQYF,TGTGCCAGCAGCACCGGGACTAGCTCATACGAGCAGTACTTC
TRBD1,-,TRBV19,TRBJ1-1,CASSITGASYTEAFF,TGTGCCAGTAGTATAACAGGGGCTTCTTACACTGAAGCTTTCTTT
-,-,TRBV7-2,TRBJ2-7,CASSLAVGAYYEQYF,TGTGCCAGCAGCTTAGCCGTCGGAGCGTACTACGAGCAGTACTTC
-,-,TRBV4-3,TRBJ2-7,CASSHYKWASYEQYF,TGCGCCAGCAGCCACTACAAGTGGGCCTCCTACGAGCAGTACTTC
TRBD1,once,TRBV5-6,TRBJ2-6,CASSVDRGLSGANVLTF,TGTGCCAGCAGCGTGGACAGGGGCCTATCTGGGGCCAACGTCCTGACTTTC
-,-,TRBV6-5,TRBJ2-5,CASSLGAGETQYF,TGTGCCAGCAGCCTAGGGGCTGGAGAGACCCAGTACTTC
TRBD1,-,TRBV6-1,TRBJ2-7,CASSEAMTGPYEQYF,TGTGCCAGCAGTGAAGCTATGACAGGGCCCTACGAGCAGTACTTC
-,-,TRBV11-3,TRBJ1-2,CASRGSGDGYTF,TGTGCCAGCAGGGGTTCGGGGGATGGCTACACCTTC
TRBD1,-,TRBV24-1,TRBJ2-1,CATSDPDRARGDNEQFF,TGTGCCACCAGTGACCCCGACAGGGCACGGGGAGACAATGAGCAGTTCTTC
-,once,TRBV6-5,TRBJ1-2,CASSQRGWGLYGYTF,TGTGCCAGCAGCCAGAGAGGTTGGGGCCTCTATGGCTACACCTTC
-,-,TRBV27,TRBJ1-6,CASSTDPVGNSPLHF,TGTGCCAGCAGTACCGACCCCGTAGGCAATTCACCCCTCCACTTT
-,once,TRBV16,TRBJ1-1,CASSQLIGGNREAFF,TGTGCCAGCAGCCAATTAATAGGGGGGAATCGGGAAGCTTTCTTT
-,-,TRBV29-1,TRBJ1-1,CSGFLLADRATEAFF,TGCAGCGGATTCTTGTTGGCGGATAGGGCCACTGAAGCTTTCTTT
TRBD2,-,TRBV18,TRBJ2-3,CASSPGTSGRQANTQYF,TGTGCCAGCTCGCCTGGGACTAGCGGGAGACAGGCAAATACGCAGTATTTT
-,once,TRBV3-1/TRBV3-2,TRBJ2-1,CASSQAAVVVYNEQFF,TGTGCCAGCAGCCAAGCCGCGGTAGTAGTATACAATGAGCAGTTCTTC
-,-,TRBV3-1/TRBV3-2,TRBJ2-2,CASSSGLPTGELFF,TGTGCCAGCAGCTCTGGACTACCCACCGGGGAGCTGTTTTTT
-,-,TRBV6-5,TRBJ1-1,CASSYGRALLF,TGTGCCAGCAGTTACGGCAGGGCCCTGCTGTTT
-,-,TRBV21-1,TRBJ1-1,CASSSEERGSQGNTEAFF,TGTGCCAGCAGCTCCGAAGAGCGGGGGAGTCAGGGGAACACTGAAGCTTTCTTT
-,-,TRBV15,TRBJ2-7,CATSADRPSYEQYF,TGTGCCACAAGCGCGGACAGACCCTCCTACGAGCAGTACTTC